The 22 T cell receptor beta chains given below trace back to one sample, sequenced in a study of blood T cell repertoires in COVID-19. Profiling relied on immunoSEQ multiplex PCR, and the TCRdb table lists in-frame clones only, not all of them. The sample lists under 100,000 clones; 81% were seen once. Sequencing used peripheral blood. Every receptor here comes from an elderly man with active or convalescent COVID-19.

CDR3 sequence: CASTEGLAYEQFF. The CDR3 DNA follows: TGCGCCAGCACCGAAGGACTAGCTTATGAGCAGTTCTTC. The chain employs TRBV5-1 and TRBJ2-1; TRBD2 matches at 8 bases. Germline lookup yields CDR1 SGHRS and CDR2 YFSETQ. There are 13 residues in the CDR3. Trimming removed 6 bases from V and 8 bases from J; junction bases left unmatched: 7.

This clone was seen more than once but under ten times. The chain is built from TRBV3-1 (or the pseudogene TRBV3-2) and TRBJ1-1, with 7 nucleotides matching TRBD1. Unmatched junction bases numbered 4, after V lost 7 bases and J lost 2 bases. This CDR3 contains 13 residues. CDR1 is LGHDT, CDR2 YNNKEL, per germline (reference sequence). CDR3 coding DNA: TGTGCCAGCACCGGGACAGCAAACACTGAAGCTTTCTTT. Its protein is CASTGTANTEAFF.

This rearrangement joins TRBV5-4 to TRBJ1-4, with D unresolved. Germline V CDR1 and CDR2: SGHNT, YYREEE (reference sequence). The CDR3 has 15 residues. V lost 1 base and J 6 bases, leaving 13 bases between the germline ends. Here the CDR3 reads CASSLPGAPYEKLFF. CDR3 nucleotide sequence: TGTGCCAGCAGCTTGCCGGGAGCTCCCTATGAAAAACTGTTTTTT.

The chain joins TRBV5-1 to TRBJ1-5; perhaps TRBD1 as D (5 bases). Germline V CDR1 and CDR2: SGHRS, YFSETQ. Trimming took 0 bases from V and 5 from J, leaving 12 bases between them. The CDR3 loop spans 15 amino acids. DNA of the CDR3: TGCGCCAGCAGCTTGGACCCAGGGAACGATCAGCCCCAGCATTTT. Protein sequence: CASSLDPGNDQPQHF.

The genes are TRBV7-9 and TRBJ2-2, with 7 bases aligning to TRBD1. V was pared by 8 bases and J by 4 bases, with 7 bases of the junction left unmatched. The CDR3 is 14 amino acids. Germline assignment: CDR1 SEHNR and CDR2 FQNEAQ (reference sequence). The CDR3, as DNA: TGTGCCAGCGGATGGGGACAGTTCACCGGGGAGCTGTTTTTT. It yields the protein CASGWGQFTGELFF.

V gene TRBV7-3 combines with J gene TRBJ2-7; D might be TRBD1 (7 bases). Trimming left V 5 bases short and J 4 bases short, with 18 bases between. Germline V lookup: CDR1 SGHTA, CDR2 FQGTGA. CDR3 length: 15 amino acids. CDR3: CASSPTGGGGYEQYF. Written as DNA, the CDR3 is TGTGCCAGCAGCCCCACCGGAGGGGGCGGGTACGAGCAGTACTTC.

The chain joins TRBV6-4 to TRBJ2-7, with 8 bases aligning to TRBD2. The CDR3 is 16 residues long. CDR1 and CDR2 (germline): MRHNA, SNTAGT. Unmatched junction bases numbered 8, after V lost 4 bases and J lost 0 bases. CDR3 region: CASSVEERGTSYEQYF. The CDR3 DNA follows: TGTGCCAGCAGTGTCGAAGAGCGGGGGACCTCCTACGAGCAGTACTTC.

The chain has TRBV4-2 and TRBJ1-3; 7 nucleotides line up with TRBD1. CDR3 length equals 19 residues. Germline CDR1 LGHNA, CDR2 YNFKEQ. After removal of 4 bases from V and 0 bases from J, the junction contained 15 bases not matched to a gene. The CDR3 coding sequence is TGTGCCAGCAGCCGACCCGTAAACCCCGGGACAGCCTCTGGAAACACCATATATTTT. This sequence encodes CASSRPVNPGTASGNTIYF.

In this sample, this clone turned up many times. This sequence joins TRBV4-3 and TRBJ1-2; the match to TRBD1 covers 8 bases. The V gene's germline CDR1 is LGHNA and CDR2 YSLEER. V shed 0 bases, J shed 6 bases, and the junction held 6 bases outside the gene matches. This CDR3 region has 15 residues. CDR3 sequence (DNA): TGCGCCAGCAGCCAAGATAAAGCAGGGGGCGATGGCTACACCTTC. Translated: CASSQDKAGGDGYTF.

V is TRBV19 and J is TRBJ1-2, with 7 bases lining up with TRBD1. The V segment lost 4 bases and the J segment 0 bases; nucleotides outside the gene matches: 14. Germline CDR1 LNHDA, CDR2 SQIVND (reference sequence). The length of the CDR3 is 18 residues. The CDR3 is CASSTSFPDRATNYGYTF. The CDR3, as DNA: TGTGCCAGTAGTACCTCTTTCCCCGACAGGGCTACTAACTATGGCTACACCTTC.

The chain recombines TRBV6-1 with TRBJ2-1, with D tentatively TRBD2 (6 bases). Germline values: CDR1 MNHNS, CDR2 SASEGT. V was clipped by 0 bases and J by 4 bases, with 7 bases between them. The CDR3 length is 14 residues. The CDR3 loop reads CASSEAGTYNEQFF. The CDR3 DNA reads TGTGCCAGCAGTGAAGCAGGGACTTACAATGAGCAGTTCTTC.

The chain is built from TRBV6-6 and TRBJ1-3; unclear D gene. Germline CDR1 MNHNY, CDR2 SVGAGI (reference sequence). This CDR3 is 13 amino acids long. The V end lost 7 bases, the J end lost 4 bases, and 11 bases lay between the germline ends. CDR3 coding DNA: TGTGCCAGCACCCTACGGCGGGGAAACACCATATATTTT. This sequence encodes CASTLRRGNTIYF.

This chain connects TRBV4-1 to TRBJ2-2; no reliable D call. This CDR3 region has 12 residues. The V end lost 1 base, the J end lost 5 bases, and 2 bases lay between the germline ends. CDR1 is MGHRA, CDR2 YSYEKL, per germline. CDR3: CASSQATGELFF. Written as DNA, the CDR3 is TGCGCCAGCAGCCAAGCTACCGGGGAGCTGTTTTTT.

Many counts were recorded for this clone. The rearrangement joins TRBV7-3 to TRBJ2-3; 10 bases map to TRBD2. The CDR3 has 16 residues. Trimming removed 5 bases from V and 8 bases from J; junction bases left unmatched: 13. Germline CDR1 reads SGHTA; CDR2 reads FQGTGA. CDR3 region: CASSRGLAGAQITQYF. The CDR3 DNA sequence: TGTGCCAGCAGCCGGGGGCTAGCGGGGGCACAGATTACGCAGTATTTT.

V is TRBV7-6 and J is TRBJ2-1, with a possible D match to TRBD2 (6 bases). Trimming left V 5 bases short and J 4 bases short, with 21 bases between. Looked up from germline, CDR1 is SGHVS and CDR2 is FNYEAQ. The length of the CDR3 is 17 residues. CDR3 sequence: CASSGRDSKKRYNEQFF. The DNA for the CDR3 is TGTGCCAGCAGCGGTAGGGACTCGAAGAAACGGTACAATGAGCAGTTCTTC.

This chain uses TRBV5-1 with TRBJ2-2; TRBD2 aligns across 8 bases. CDR3 length equals 17 residues. Germline assignment: CDR1 SGHRS and CDR2 YFSETQ. Trimming cost V 1 base and J 6 bases; bases outside gene matches: 11. CDR3 coding DNA: TGCGCCAGCAGCTTGATCGGGGGGGCCGGCCTCGCCGGGGAGCTGTTTTTT. Its protein is CASSLIGGAGLAGELFF.

This chain joins TRBV30 and TRBJ1-1; D is unresolved. Germline V gene lookup returns CDR1 GTSNPN and CDR2 SVGIG (reference sequence). CDR3 length: 13 amino acids. CDR3 sequence (DNA): TGTGGCAGCCACCCCGGCGGGAACACTGAAGCTTTCTTT. This encodes CGSHPGGNTEAFF.

This CDR3 is CAWKPGGHEGLWTEAFF. CDR3 DNA: TGTGCCTGGAAACCAGGCGGACACGAGGGACTATGGACTGAAGCTTTCTTT. The V and J genes are TRBV30 and TRBJ1-1, with D tentatively TRBD1 (5 bases). The germline V gene encodes CDR1 GTSNPN and CDR2 SVGIG (reference sequence). The germline V and J ends were trimmed by 4 bases and 5 bases, with 26 bases remaining between them. The CDR3 runs to 17 residues.

The chain uses TRBV27 and TRBJ1-6, with 8 nucleotides matching TRBD1. Per germline, CDR1 MNHEY and CDR2 SMNVEV (reference sequence). After removal of 6 bases from V and 8 bases from J, the junction contained 18 bases not matched to a gene. This CDR3 comprises 18 residues. CDR3: CASRPGQGLSSWDSPLHF. CDR3 coding DNA: TGTGCCAGCAGGCCTGGACAGGGTCTTAGCAGTTGGGATTCACCCCTCCACTTT.

The chain recombines TRBV27 with TRBJ2-1; the match to TRBD2 covers 7 bases. CDR1 is MNHEY and CDR2 is SMNVEV in the germline V gene (reference sequence). This CDR3 has 14 amino acids. J gave up 7 bases and V 2 bases, and 5 bases lay outside the gene matches. The CDR3 sequence is CASSLGRGRNEQFF. Written as DNA, the CDR3 is TGTGCCAGCAGTTTAGGGCGGGGGAGAAATGAGCAGTTCTTC.

A single count supports this clone. V usage is TRBV5-6 and J usage is TRBJ2-1; D perhaps matches TRBD2 (6 bases). This CDR3 has 16 amino acids. From germline, CDR1 is SGHDT and CDR2 YYEEEE. Trimming shortened V by 4 bases and J by 7 bases, and 21 bases separated the two germline ends. CDR3 in amino acids: CASSLLGGPRPNEQFF. The CDR3 region has the DNA TGTGCCAGCAGCCTCTTGGGGGGTCCTAGGCCTAATGAGCAGTTCTTC.

The chain is built from TRBV7-3 and TRBJ2-3; D is uncertain. V was shortened by 6 bases and J by 2 bases, with 15 bases between the two germline ends. Germline-derived CDR1 and CDR2 are SGHTA and FQGTGA. The CDR3 extends over 15 amino acids. CDR3 amino acids: CASSRTGSFTDTQYF. CDR3 DNA sequence: TGTGCCAGCAGTCGCACCGGGTCCTTCACAGATACGCAGTATTTT. Variable domain in full (rest from reference TRBV7-3 and TRBJ2-3): GAGVSQTPSNKVTEKGKYVELRCDPISGHTALYWYRQSLGQGPEFLIYFQGTGAADDSGLPNDRFFAVRPEGSVSTLKIQRTERGDSAVYLCASSRTGSFTDTQYFGPGTRLTVL.